The text below deals with one T cell receptor beta chain. Its target is not known. These data belong to a study of T cells in localized non-small cell lung cancer. Regarding the study as a whole: Of the top 100 tumor clones, median about 53 were in adjacent lung, some 30 among its top 100.

Assay: immunoSEQ multiplex PCR; the TCRdb copy retains only in-frame clones and omits some. Here the sample spans approximately 2,800 clones, roughly 30% being singletons. The CDR3 has 16 amino acids. V lost 6 bases and J lost 6; bases outside the gene matches: 10. Per the germline V gene, CDR1 is MNHGY and CDR2 is SAAAGT. The clonotype was recovered from a female donor older than 55 with stage I squamous cell lung carcinoma. Source: normal lung tissue next to the tumor, taken before any cancer treatment. The chain joins TRBV6-8 to TRBJ2-2; 10 nucleotides line up with TRBD1. CDR3 loop: CASRTGQGTESGELFF. CDR3 bases: TGTGCCAGCAGGACGGGACAGGGGACGGAGTCCGGGGAGCTGTTTTTT.